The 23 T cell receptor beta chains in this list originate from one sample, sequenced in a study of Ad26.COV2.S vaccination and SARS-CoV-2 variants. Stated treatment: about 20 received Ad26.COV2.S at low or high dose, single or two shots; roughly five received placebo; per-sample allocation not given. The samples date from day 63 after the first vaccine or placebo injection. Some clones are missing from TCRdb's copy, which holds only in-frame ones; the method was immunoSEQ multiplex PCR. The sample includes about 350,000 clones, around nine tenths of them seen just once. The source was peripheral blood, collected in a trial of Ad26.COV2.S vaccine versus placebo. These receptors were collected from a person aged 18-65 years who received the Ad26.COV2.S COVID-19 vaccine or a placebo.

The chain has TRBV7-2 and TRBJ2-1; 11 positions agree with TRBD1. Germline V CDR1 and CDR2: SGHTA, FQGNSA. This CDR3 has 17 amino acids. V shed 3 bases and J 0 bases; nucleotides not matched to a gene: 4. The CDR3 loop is CASSLSGTGGSYNEQFF. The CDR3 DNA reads TGTGCCAGCAGCTTGTCCGGGACAGGGGGCTCCTACAATGAGCAGTTCTTC.

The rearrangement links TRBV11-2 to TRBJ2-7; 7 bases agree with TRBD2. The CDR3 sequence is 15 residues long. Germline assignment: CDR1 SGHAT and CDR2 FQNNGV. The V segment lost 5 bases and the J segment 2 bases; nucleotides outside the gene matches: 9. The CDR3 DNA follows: TGTGCCAGCAGCCCCTATGCGGGAGATGCCTACGAGCAGTACTTC. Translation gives CASSPYAGDAYEQYF. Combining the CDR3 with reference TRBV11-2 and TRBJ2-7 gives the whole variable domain EAGVAQSPRYKIIEKRQSVAFWCNPISGHATLYWYQQILGQGPKLLIQFQNNGVVDDSQLPKDRFSAERLKGVDSTLKIQPAKLEDSAVYLCASSPYAGDAYEQYFGPGTRLTVT.

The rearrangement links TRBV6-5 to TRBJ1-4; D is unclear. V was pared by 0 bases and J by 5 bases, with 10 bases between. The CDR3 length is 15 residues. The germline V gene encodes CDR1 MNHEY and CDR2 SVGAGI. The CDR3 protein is CASSYSSARNEKLFF. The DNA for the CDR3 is TGTGCCAGCAGTTACTCGTCGGCCCGGAATGAAAAACTGTTTTTT.

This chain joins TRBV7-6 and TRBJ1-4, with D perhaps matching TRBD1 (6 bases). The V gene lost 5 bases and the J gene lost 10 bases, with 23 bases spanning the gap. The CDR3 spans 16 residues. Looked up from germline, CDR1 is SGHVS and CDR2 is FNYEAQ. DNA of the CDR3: TGTGCCAGCAGCCCCACCTCACAGGGTGGGGGCAGAAAACTGTTTTTT. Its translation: CASSPTSQGGGRKLFF.

CDR3: CASSLVGGNTGELFF. CDR3 coding DNA: TGTGCCAGCAGCTTAGTTGGGGGGAACACCGGGGAGCTGTTTTTT. The V and J genes are TRBV7-8 and TRBJ2-2; D tentatively fits TRBD1 or TRBD2 (5 bases each). Germline V lookup: CDR1 SGHVS, CDR2 FQNEAQ. Trimming removed 1 base at V and 1 base at J, with 7 bases between. This CDR3 spans 15 amino acids.

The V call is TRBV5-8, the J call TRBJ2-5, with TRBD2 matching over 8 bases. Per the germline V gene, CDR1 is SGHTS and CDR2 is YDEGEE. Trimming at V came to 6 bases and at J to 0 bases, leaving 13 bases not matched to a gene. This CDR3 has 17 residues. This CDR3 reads CASTIPPLLADQETQYF. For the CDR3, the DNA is TGTGCCAGCACAATCCCACCTTTACTAGCGGACCAAGAGACCCAGTACTTC.

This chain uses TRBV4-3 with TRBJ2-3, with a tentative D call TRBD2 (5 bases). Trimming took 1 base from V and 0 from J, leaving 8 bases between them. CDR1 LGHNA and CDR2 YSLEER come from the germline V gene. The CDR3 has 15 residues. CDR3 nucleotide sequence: TGCGCCAGCAGCCAAGGTACGGGGAGCACAGATACGCAGTATTTT. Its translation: CASSQGTGSTDTQYF.

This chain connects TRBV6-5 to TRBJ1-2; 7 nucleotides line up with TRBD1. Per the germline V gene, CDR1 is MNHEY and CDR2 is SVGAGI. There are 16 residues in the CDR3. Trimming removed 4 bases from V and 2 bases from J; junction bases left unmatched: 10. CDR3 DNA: TGTGCCAGCAGTTCTGACAATGAGACAGGGAACTATGGCTACACCTTC. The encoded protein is CASSSDNETGNYGYTF.

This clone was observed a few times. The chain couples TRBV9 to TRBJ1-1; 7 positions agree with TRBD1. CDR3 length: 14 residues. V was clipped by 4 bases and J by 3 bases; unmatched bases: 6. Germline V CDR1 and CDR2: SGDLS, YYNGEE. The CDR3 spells CASSRGGRDTEAFF. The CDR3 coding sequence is TGTGCCAGCAGCAGAGGGGGCCGGGACACTGAAGCTTTCTTT.

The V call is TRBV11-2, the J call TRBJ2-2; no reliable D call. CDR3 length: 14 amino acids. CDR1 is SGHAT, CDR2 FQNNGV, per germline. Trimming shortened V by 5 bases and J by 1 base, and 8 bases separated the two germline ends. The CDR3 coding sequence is TGTGCCAGCAGCCCCAGGCAGAACACCGGGGAGCTGTTTTTT. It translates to CASSPRQNTGELFF.

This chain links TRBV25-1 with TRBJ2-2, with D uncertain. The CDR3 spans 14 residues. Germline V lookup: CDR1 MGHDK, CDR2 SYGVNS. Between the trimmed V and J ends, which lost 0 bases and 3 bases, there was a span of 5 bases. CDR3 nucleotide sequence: TGTGCCAGCAGTGAATATTTGGACACCGGGGAGCTGTTTTTT. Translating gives CASSEYLDTGELFF. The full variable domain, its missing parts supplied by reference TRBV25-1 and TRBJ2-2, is EADIYQTPRYLVIGTGKKITLECSQTMGHDKMYWYQQDPGMELHLIHYSYGVNSTEKGDLSSESTVSRIRTEHFPLTLESARPSHTSQYLCASSEYLDTGELFFGEGSRLTVL.

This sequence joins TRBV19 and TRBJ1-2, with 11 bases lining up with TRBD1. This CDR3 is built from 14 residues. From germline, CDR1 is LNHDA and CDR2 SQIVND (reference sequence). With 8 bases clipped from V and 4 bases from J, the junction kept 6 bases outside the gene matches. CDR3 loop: CASARDRGAYGYTF. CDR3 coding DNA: TGTGCCAGTGCCCGGGACAGGGGGGCCTATGGCTACACCTTC.

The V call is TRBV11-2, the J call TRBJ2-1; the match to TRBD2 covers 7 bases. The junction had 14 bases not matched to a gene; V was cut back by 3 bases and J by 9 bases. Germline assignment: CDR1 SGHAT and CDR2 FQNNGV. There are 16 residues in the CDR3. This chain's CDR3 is CASSFGLADPTGEQFF. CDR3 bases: TGTGCCAGCAGCTTCGGCCTAGCGGATCCCACGGGTGAGCAGTTCTTC.

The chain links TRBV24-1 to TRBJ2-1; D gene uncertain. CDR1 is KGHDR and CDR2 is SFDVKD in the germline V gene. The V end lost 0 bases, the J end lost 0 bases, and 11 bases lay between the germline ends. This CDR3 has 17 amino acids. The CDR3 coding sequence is TGTGCCACCAGTGATTTGCCTCCGTCGAGCTCCTACAATGAGCAGTTCTTC. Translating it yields CATSDLPPSSSYNEQFF.

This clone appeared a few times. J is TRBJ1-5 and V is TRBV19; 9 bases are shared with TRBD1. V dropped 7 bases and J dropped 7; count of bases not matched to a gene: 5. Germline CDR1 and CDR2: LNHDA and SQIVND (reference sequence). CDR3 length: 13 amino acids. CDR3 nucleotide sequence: TGTGCCAGTACCGGACAGGGGCGGCAGCCCCAGCATTTT. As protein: CASTGQGRQPQHF.

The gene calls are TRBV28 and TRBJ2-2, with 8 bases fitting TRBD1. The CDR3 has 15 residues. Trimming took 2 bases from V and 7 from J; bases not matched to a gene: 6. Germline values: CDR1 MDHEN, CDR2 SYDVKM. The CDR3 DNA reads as TGTGCCAGCAGTTTAGCGGACAGGGCGCGCGGGGAGCTGTTTTTT. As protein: CASSLADRARGELFF.

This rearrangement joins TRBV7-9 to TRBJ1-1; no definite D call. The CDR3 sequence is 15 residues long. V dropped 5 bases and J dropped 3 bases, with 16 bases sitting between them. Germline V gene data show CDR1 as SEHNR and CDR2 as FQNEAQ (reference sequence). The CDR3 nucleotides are TGTGCCAGCAGCCCTCCTTTCGGGGAGGACACTGAAGCTTTCTTT. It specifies CASSPPFGEDTEAFF.

The CDR3 loop is CASSQDRVRSPLHF. In DNA form, the CDR3 reads TGTGCCAGCTCGCAGGACAGAGTGAGATCACCCCTCCACTTT. The chain employs TRBV18 and TRBJ1-6, with D tentatively TRBD1 (6 bases). CDR1 is KGHSH and CDR2 is LQKENI in the germline V gene. This CDR3 is 14 amino acids long. V lost 6 bases to trimming and J lost 10 bases, with 16 bases between them.

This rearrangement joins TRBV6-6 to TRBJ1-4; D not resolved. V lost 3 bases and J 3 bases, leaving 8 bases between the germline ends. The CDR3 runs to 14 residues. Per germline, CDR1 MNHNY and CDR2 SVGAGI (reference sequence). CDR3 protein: CASSYGGPNEKLFF. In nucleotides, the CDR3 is TGTGCCAGCAGTTATGGAGGACCTAATGAAAAACTGTTTTTT.

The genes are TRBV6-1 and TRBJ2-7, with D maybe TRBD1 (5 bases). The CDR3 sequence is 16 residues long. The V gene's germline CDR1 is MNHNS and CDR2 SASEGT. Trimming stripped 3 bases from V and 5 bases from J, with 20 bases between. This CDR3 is CASSDSRQDRRNEQYF. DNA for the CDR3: TGTGCCAGCAGTGACAGTCGTCAAGACAGAAGAAACGAGCAGTACTTC.

CDR3: CAPHTGRKNTGELFF. In DNA, the CDR3 is TGTGCCCCCCATACGGGCAGAAAGAACACCGGGGAGCTGTTTTTT. The chain couples TRBV2 to TRBJ2-2; no firm D call. This CDR3 is 15 amino acids long. Trimming left V 11 bases short and J 1 base short, with 17 bases between. CDR1 is SNHLY and CDR2 is FYNNEI in the germline V gene.

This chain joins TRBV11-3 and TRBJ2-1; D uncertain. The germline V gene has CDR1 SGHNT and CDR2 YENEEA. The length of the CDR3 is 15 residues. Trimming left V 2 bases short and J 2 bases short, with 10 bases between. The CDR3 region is CASSLTAATYNEQFF. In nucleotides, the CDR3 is TGTGCCAGCAGCTTAACGGCGGCAACCTACAATGAGCAGTTCTTC.

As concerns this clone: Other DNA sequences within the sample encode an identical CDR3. The CDR3 bases are TGCGCCAGCAGCCAAGGGACGGGGAATCAGCCCCAGCATTTT. Translated: CASSQGTGNQPQHF. The chain carries TRBV4-3 and TRBJ1-5, with D uncertain. Per germline, CDR1 LGHNA and CDR2 YSLEER. The CDR3 sequence is 14 residues long. Trimming cost V 1 base and J 4 bases, with 8 bases left between them.